This T cell receptor (beta chain) is from a study of T cell changes during pregnancy in multiple sclerosis. TCRdb keeps only in-frame clones here, not all; method: immunoSEQ multiplex PCR. The top ten hold around 4.2% of the sample, which has 40,000 to 50,000 clones, 85% to 95% seen once. Sequenced material: CD8+ T cells from peripheral blood mononuclear cells, taken in the first trimester of pregnancy. The source is a female donor with multiple sclerosis, enrolled in a pregnancy study.

CDR3 region: CASSWVAGGLRDEQFF. CDR3 DNA sequence: TGTGCCAGCAGTTGGGTAGCGGGGGGGCTAAGGGATGAGCAGTTCTTC. V usage is TRBV6-5 and J usage is TRBJ2-1, with 11 bases fitting TRBD2. CDR1 is MNHEY and CDR2 is SVGAGI in the germline V gene. Trimming cost V 4 bases and J 8 bases; bases outside gene matches: 10. The CDR3 is 16 residues long.